Presented here are 22 T cell receptor beta chains from one specimen sequenced in a study of shared clonotypes between healthy human individuals. Only in-frame clones appear in the TCRdb table, and some are missing; sequencing was by immunoSEQ multiplex PCR. Of 2 million to 2.5 million clones in the sample, approximately 95% were seen once. The sequenced material came from naive CD4+ T cells from PBMCs. This sample's subset: CD45RA+ positively selected. The receptor set was obtained from a man aged 18 to 29 in good health. Some clones in this sample may be carry-over from other donors' samples.

This clone was seen more than once but under ten times. This sequence joins TRBV18 and TRBJ1-1; D possibly corresponds to TRBD1 (5 bases). V lost 2 bases, J lost 10 bases, and 17 bases lay in between. The CDR3 is made up of 14 amino acids. Germline CDR1 and CDR2: KGHSH and LQKENI. Here the CDR3 DNA reads TGTGCCAGCTCACCAGACGGGGAGCTAAGGGGAGCTTTCTTT. This gives the protein CASSPDGELRGAFF.

The chain uses TRBV20-1 and TRBJ2-7; D unresolved. The CDR3 consists of 11 residues. Per the germline V gene, CDR1 is DFQATT and CDR2 is SNEGSKA (reference sequence). V was shortened by 1 base and J by 5 bases, with 6 bases between the two germline ends. The CDR3 loop is CSARAPNEQYF. The CDR3 DNA follows: TGCAGTGCTAGAGCCCCTAACGAGCAGTACTTC.

In nucleotides, the CDR3 is TGTGCCATCAGGGGGACAGCCATGAACACTGAAGCTTTCTTT. This gives the protein CAIRGTAMNTEAFF. The V call is TRBV10-3, the J call TRBJ1-1; 7 positions match TRBD1. This CDR3 has 14 amino acids. The V and J ends lost 6 bases and 0 bases, in that order; junction bases with no gene match: 4. Germline loops: CDR1 ENHRY, CDR2 SYGVKD.

The CDR3 is CASSPRQAYNEQFF. The CDR3 bases are TGTGCCAGCAGCCCCCGACAGGCCTACAATGAGCAGTTCTTC. This sequence joins TRBV7-2 and TRBJ2-1; D possibly corresponds to TRBD1 (6 bases). Germline loops: CDR1 SGHTA, CDR2 FQGNSA. The CDR3 contains 14 residues. V lost 5 bases, J lost 2 bases, and 10 bases lay in between.

The count of this clone is one. The J gene is TRBJ2-1, the V gene TRBV9; 10 bases match TRBD2. The CDR3 contains 15 residues. Germline CDR1 is SGDLS and CDR2 is YYNGEE. With 4 bases clipped from V and 9 bases from J, the junction kept 10 bases outside the gene matches. The CDR3 DNA reads TGTGCCAGCAGCCTAGCCGGGACTAGCGCCCGTGAGCAGTTCTTC. It yields the protein CASSLAGTSAREQFF. Based on the CDR3 plus reference TRBV9 and TRBJ2-1, the full variable domain is DSGVTQTPKHLITATGQRVTLRCSPRSGDLSVYWYQQSLDQGLQFLIQYYNGEERAKGNILERFSAQQFPDLHSELNLSSLELGDSALYFCASSLAGTSAREQFFGPGTRLTVL.

CDR3 sequence (DNA): TGTGCCAGCAGTTCCCTCCTAGCCTACGAGCAGTACTTC. This codes for CASSSLLAYEQYF. This chain connects TRBV28 to TRBJ2-7, with D hard to call. The V gene lost 4 bases and the J gene lost 2 bases, with 9 bases spanning the gap. This CDR3 comprises 13 residues. Per the germline V gene, CDR1 is MDHEN and CDR2 is SYDVKM.

The chain has TRBV10-3 and TRBJ1-1; 9 bases match TRBD1. This CDR3 is 15 amino acids long. Germline loops: CDR1 ENHRY, CDR2 SYGVKD. V lost 0 bases and J lost 3; bases outside the gene matches: 2. CDR3 nucleotide sequence: TGTGCCATCAGTGAGTCGGGACAGGGAGACACTGAAGCTTTCTTT. Translating gives CAISESGQGDTEAFF.

This chain joins TRBV7-2 and TRBJ2-1, with 8 bases fitting TRBD2. With V trimmed by 3 bases and J by 6 bases, 16 bases remained unmatched. There are 18 residues in the CDR3. Germline CDR1 reads SGHTA; CDR2 reads FQGNSA. The CDR3 loop reads CASSFSGVAATYGNEQFF. The CDR3, as DNA: TGTGCCAGCAGCTTTAGCGGGGTAGCGGCAACATACGGCAATGAGCAGTTCTTC.

The V call is TRBV5-8, the J call TRBJ2-2; 8 bases fit TRBD2. Germline trimming cut 1 base from V and 6 bases from J; bases unmatched to any gene: 8. This CDR3 comprises 16 residues. The germline V gene has CDR1 SGHTS and CDR2 YDEGEE. The CDR3 nucleotides read TGTGCCAGCAGCTTGAGGTCGGGAGGGGTCGCCGGGGAGCTGTTTTTT. It is translated as CASSLRSGGVAGELFF.

The chain is built from TRBV2 and TRBJ1-5; D ambiguous. This CDR3 has 14 residues. The V gene's germline CDR1 is SNHLY and CDR2 FYNNEI. Trimming cost V 4 bases and J 1 base, with 8 bases left between them. The CDR3 spells CASSAGRSNQPQHF. The CDR3, as DNA: TGTGCCAGCAGTGCCGGACGGAGCAATCAGCCCCAGCATTTT. Drawing the rest from reference TRBV2 and TRBJ1-5, the complete variable domain is EPEVTQTPSHQVTQMGQEVILRCVPISNHLYFYWYRQILGQKVEFLVSFYNNEISEKSEIFDDQFSVERPDGSNFTLKIRSTKLEDSAMYFCASSAGRSNQPQHFGDGTRLSIL.

The chain employs TRBV4-2 and TRBJ2-7; maybe TRBD2 (5 bases). Germline V CDR1 and CDR2: LGHNA, YNFKEQ. V was pared by 5 bases and J by 6 bases, with 17 bases between. This CDR3 spans 14 amino acids. The CDR3 loop is CASSLFSSLGEQYF. CDR3 in DNA: TGTGCCAGCAGCTTGTTTTCTAGCTTGGGCGAGCAGTACTTC.

The rearrangement uses TRBV5-1 and TRBJ2-3; maybe TRBD1 (5 bases). Germline assignment: CDR1 SGHRS and CDR2 YFSETQ. There are 13 residues in the CDR3. The ends were cut back, 7 bases at V and 4 bases at J, with 13 bases in the middle. The CDR3 DNA reads TGCGCCAGCCAAAGGGGTTCCTCAGATACGCAGTATTTT. Encoded protein: CASQRGSSDTQYF.

This rearrangement joins TRBV18 to TRBJ2-7; 10 nucleotides align to TRBD1. This CDR3 is built from 15 residues. From germline, CDR1 is KGHSH and CDR2 LQKENI. V gave up 4 bases and J gave up 2 bases; unmatched junction bases: 5. CDR3: CASSLRTGGTYEQYF. The CDR3 DNA reads TGTGCCAGCTCACTTCGGACAGGGGGGACCTACGAGCAGTACTTC. The full variable domain, in which reference TRBV18 and TRBJ2-7 provide the parts outside the CDR3, is NAGVMQNPRHLVRRRGQEARLRCSPMKGHSHVYWYRQLPEEGLKFMVYLQKENIIDESGMPKERFSAEFPKEGPSILRIQQVVRGDSAAYFCASSLRTGGTYEQYFGPGTRLTVT.

The gene calls are TRBV9 and TRBJ1-5, with D uncertain. The germline V gene has CDR1 SGDLS and CDR2 YYNGEE. The V end was cut by 0 bases, the J end by 1 base, with 8 bases between. The CDR3 is 15 amino acids. The CDR3 nucleotides are TGTGCCAGCAGCGTAGATGGGTTCAGCAATCAGCCCCAGCATTTT. Protein sequence: CASSVDGFSNQPQHF.

This clone is a singleton in its sample. The chain employs TRBV15 and TRBJ1-5, with 7 nucleotides matching TRBD1. Looked up from germline, CDR1 is LNHNV and CDR2 is YYDKDF (reference sequence). The length of the CDR3 is 15 residues. J gave up 6 bases and V 0 bases, and 5 bases lay outside the gene matches. Here the CDR3 DNA reads TGTGCCACCAGCAGAGAGCGACAGGGCGGTCAGCCCCAGCATTTT. It specifies CATSRERQGGQPQHF.

The chain recombines TRBV28 with TRBJ2-7; D is undetermined. Germline CDR1 and CDR2: MDHEN and SYDVKM. The CDR3 covers 14 residues. The V and J ends lost 2 bases and 3 bases respectively, with 11 bases between them. The CDR3 loop is CASSLQQIGYEQYF. Here the CDR3 DNA reads TGTGCCAGCAGTTTACAACAAATCGGCTACGAGCAGTACTTC.

The rearrangement uses TRBV4-1 and TRBJ1-6, with 7 positions matching TRBD1. This CDR3 is built from 14 residues. CDR1 is MGHRA and CDR2 is YSYEKL in the germline V gene. After removal of 3 bases from V and 14 bases from J, the junction contained 10 bases not matched to a gene. The CDR3 bases are TGCGCCAGCAGCCAGACAGGGCTGGCGGGATCCCTCCACTTT. It codes for CASSQTGLAGSLHF.

This sequence joins TRBV27 and TRBJ2-3, with unresolved D. The germline gives CDR1 MNHEY, CDR2 SMNVEV (reference sequence). V was clipped by 4 bases and J by 5 bases, with 13 bases between them. This CDR3 is built from 14 residues. The CDR3, as DNA: TGTGCCAGCAGTTCCCCTGATCGGTTAGATACGCAGTATTTT. As protein: CASSSPDRLDTQYF.

J is TRBJ1-1 and V is TRBV28; unclear D gene. This CDR3 is built from 12 residues. V was clipped by 2 bases and J by 6 bases, with 7 bases between them. CDR1 and CDR2 from the germline V gene are MDHEN and SYDVKM. This CDR3 reads CASSLQESEAFF. CDR3 DNA sequence: TGTGCCAGCAGTTTACAGGAGTCTGAAGCTTTCTTT.

The V gene is TRBV15, the J gene TRBJ2-3, with D possibly being TRBD2 (6 bases). V was clipped by 1 base and J by 4 bases, with 12 bases between them. Germline CDR1 LNHNV, CDR2 YYDKDF (reference sequence). The CDR3 is made up of 15 amino acids. The CDR3 region has the DNA TGTGCCACCAGCAGAGCCCCAGGCGGGGCAGATACGCAGTATTTT. Translated: CATSRAPGGADTQYF. The whole variable domain, remainder taken from reference TRBV15 and TRBJ2-3, is DAMVIQNPRYQVTQFGKPVTLSCSQTLNHNVMYWYQQKSSQAPKLLFHYYDKDFNNEADTPDNFQSRRPNTSFCFLDIRSPGLGDTAMYLCATSRAPGGADTQYFGPGTRLTVL.

The chain is built from TRBV11-3 and TRBJ2-5; no reliable D call. CDR1 is SGHNT and CDR2 is YENEEA in the germline V gene. The ends were cut back, 4 bases at V and 2 bases at J, with 11 bases in the middle. The CDR3 totals 14 residues. In DNA form, the CDR3 reads TGTGCCAGCAGCTCCCTAGGGAATCAAGAGACCCAGTACTTC. Translated, it gives CASSSLGNQETQYF.

The rearrangement links TRBV10-3 to TRBJ2-2, with D perhaps being TRBD1 or TRBD2 (5 bases each). In germline, CDR1 is ENHRY, CDR2 SYGVKD. Trimming left V 2 bases short and J 0 bases short, with 19 bases between. CDR3 length equals 19 residues. CDR3 residues: CAISEPTGRKGTNTGELFF. Written as DNA, the CDR3 is TGTGCCATCAGTGAGCCGACGGGGCGAAAAGGAACGAACACCGGGGAGCTGTTTTTT.